This T cell receptor (beta chain) is from a study of Graves' ophthalmopathy and Graves' hyperthyroidism. Scientists amplified the TCR beta CDR3 regions from RNA transcripts. Second-round multiplex PCR came after a first-round RT-PCR that employed HTBI primers. TCRdb used MiXCR to reprocess the multiplex PCR reads, holding one entry per CDR3 protein. The top ten clones hold 3% of a sample with hundreds of thousands of distinct CDR3 sequences, around 20% of them seen once. J gave up 4 bases and V 4 bases, and 3 bases lay outside the gene matches. Germline CDR1 reads MNHEY; CDR2 reads SVGAGI. The CDR3 covers 14 residues. This clonotype was detected ten times or more.

What was sequenced was peripheral blood. The source of this sequence is a woman between 18 and 29 years old with stable Graves' hyperthyroidism. This sequence joins TRBV6-5 and TRBJ2-7, with 11 positions matching TRBD2. CDR3 amino acids: CASSFSGRAYEQYF. DNA for the CDR3: TGTGCCAGCAGTTTTAGCGGGAGGGCTTACGAGCAGTACTTC.